These 25 T cell receptor beta chains were sequenced from one sample in a study of cytomegalovirus exposure and HLA in healthy donors. The primer mix had 60 Vbeta and 13 Jbeta primers. Produced via immunoSEQ multiplex PCR; TCRdb's table is partial and in-frame only. The sample yields about 160,000 clones, about 80% seen once. Sequences were obtained from PBMCs. These receptors all stem from a woman between 45 and 60 years old in good health and CMV-seropositive.

This clone was observed a few times. This sequence joins TRBV7-8 and TRBJ1-1; D ambiguous. Germline V gene data show CDR1 as SGHVS and CDR2 as FQNEAQ. Trimming shortened V by 1 base and J by 1 base, and 4 bases separated the two germline ends. The CDR3 spans 13 residues. CDR3 in amino acids: CASSLGRNTEAFF. In DNA, the CDR3 is TGTGCCAGCAGCTTAGGCAGGAACACTGAAGCTTTCTTT.

V gene TRBV7-9 combines with J gene TRBJ2-7, with D possibly TRBD1 on 6 matching bases. This CDR3 region has 14 residues. Per the germline V gene, CDR1 is SEHNR and CDR2 is FQNEAQ (reference sequence). Trimming removed 5 bases at V and 3 bases at J, with 14 bases between. This CDR3 is CASSLDPDSYEQYF. In DNA, the CDR3 is TGTGCCAGCAGCCTGGACCCGGACAGCTACGAGCAGTACTTC.

This clone was recorded once. The chain couples TRBV6-6 to TRBJ1-1; TRBD1 might be the D (5 bases). The germline V gene has CDR1 MNHNY and CDR2 SVGAGI (reference sequence). V was pared by 7 bases and J by 5 bases, with 14 bases between. This CDR3 is built from 13 residues. This chain's CDR3 is CASIISAGTEAFF. DNA for the CDR3: TGTGCCAGCATAATCAGCGCAGGGACTGAAGCTTTCTTT.

This chain links TRBV6-5 with TRBJ1-2; a weak D match, TRBD1 (6 bases). Germline assignment: CDR1 MNHEY and CDR2 SVGAGI. This CDR3 comprises 12 residues. V lost 6 bases and J 4 bases, leaving 9 bases between the germline ends. CDR3 coding DNA: TGTGCCAGCAGGGACAGCACCTATGGCTACACCTTC. This sequence encodes CASRDSTYGYTF.

The chain uses TRBV5-6 and TRBJ2-7; TRBD1 aligns across 7 bases. This CDR3 contains 13 residues. V shed 4 bases, J shed 9 bases, and the junction held 10 bases outside the gene matches. Germline V gene data show CDR1 as SGHDT and CDR2 as YYEEEE. The CDR3 loop reads CASSTGTAYGQYF. The CDR3 DNA is TGTGCCAGCAGCACAGGGACAGCGTATGGGCAGTACTTC.

The V gene is TRBV27, the J gene TRBJ1-2, with 7 positions matching TRBD1. The CDR3 is made up of 15 amino acids. CDR1 is MNHEY and CDR2 is SMNVEV in the germline V gene (reference sequence). The junction had 6 bases not matched to a gene; V was cut back by 5 bases and J by 0 bases. The CDR3 DNA is TGTGCCAGCAGTATCACAGGGGCCTCTAACTATGGCTACACCTTC. Amino acids: CASSITGASNYGYTF.

This rearrangement joins TRBV30 to TRBJ2-7; 8 bases align to TRBD1. The CDR3 spans 12 residues. CDR1 is GTSNPN, CDR2 SVGIG, per germline (reference sequence). V was clipped by 5 bases and J by 1 base; unmatched bases: 1. The CDR3 sequence: CAWGQGSYEQYF. The CDR3 DNA reads TGTGCCTGGGGACAGGGTTCCTACGAGCAGTACTTC.

V is TRBV6-1 and J is TRBJ1-2; 7 bases align to TRBD1. The CDR3 consists of 14 residues. V was clipped by 5 bases and J by 2 bases; unmatched bases: 5. CDR1 and CDR2 (germline): MNHNS, SASEGT. CDR3 sequence reads: CASSRTRGNYGYTF. The CDR3 region has the DNA TGTGCCAGCAGTAGAACCAGGGGGAACTATGGCTACACCTTC.

The rearrangement uses TRBV10-2 and TRBJ1-6; weak D call: TRBD1 (5 bases). The V gene's germline CDR1 is WSHSY and CDR2 SAAADI. V was trimmed by 6 bases and J by 10 bases, leaving 16 bases between them. The CDR3 length is 14 residues. In nucleotides, the CDR3 is TGCGCCAGCAGGGCGGCGGGGGAGGGCTCACCCCTCCACTTT. Amino acids: CASRAAGEGSPLHF.

The chain combines TRBV10-1 with TRBJ2-4, with no clear D. V was clipped by 8 bases and J by 6 bases, with 20 bases between them. Germline CDR1 reads WNHNN; CDR2 reads SYGVQD (reference sequence). CDR3 length equals 15 residues. The CDR3 DNA is TGCGCCAGCGGTCCTGGCTCAGTTGTCATAAACATTCAGTACTTC. This encodes CASGPGSVVINIQYF.

The chain is built from TRBV18 and TRBJ2-7, with 7 bases identical to TRBD2. Germline lookup yields CDR1 KGHSH and CDR2 LQKENI. The CDR3 consists of 16 residues. The V segment lost 2 bases and the J segment 3 bases; nucleotides outside the gene matches: 10. CDR3 DNA sequence: TGTGCCAGCTCACCAGCTACGGGGGGAACTTTCTACGAGCAGTACTTC. The encoded protein is CASSPATGGTFYEQYF. The entire variable domain, with the rest obtained from reference TRBV18 and TRBJ2-7, is as follows: NAGVMQNPRHLVRRRGQEARLRCSPMKGHSHVYWYRQLPEEGLKFMVYLQKENIIDESGMPKERFSAEFPKEGPSILRIQQVVRGDSAAYFCASSPATGGTFYEQYFGPGTRLTVT.

The chain is built from TRBV7-2 and TRBJ2-7; D is unclear. Germline V gives CDR1 SGHTA, CDR2 FQGNSA. The V end was cut by 2 bases, the J end by 0 bases, with 11 bases between. The CDR3 is 15 residues long. For the CDR3, the DNA is TGTGCCAGCAGCTTACTTGGAGCCGGCTCCTACGAGCAGTACTTC. Residues: CASSLLGAGSYEQYF.

The rearrangement joins TRBV28 to TRBJ2-3; tentative D call: TRBD2 (6 bases). Germline CDR1 and CDR2: MDHEN and SYDVKM. V lost 5 bases and J lost 2, with 11 bases in between. The CDR3 sequence is 14 residues long. For the CDR3, the DNA is TGTGCCAGCAGTGGTGCGGGGTACACAGATACGCAGTATTTT. Protein product: CASSGAGYTDTQYF.

V usage is TRBV27 and J usage is TRBJ1-2; 8 bases fit TRBD1. CDR3 length: 15 amino acids. Germline V gene lookup returns CDR1 MNHEY and CDR2 SMNVEV (reference sequence). The junction had 8 bases not matched to a gene; V was cut back by 4 bases and J by 4 bases. The CDR3 region is CASSSPVQGAYGYTF. The CDR3 bases are TGTGCCAGCAGTTCTCCGGTGCAGGGGGCCTATGGCTACACCTTC.

The rearrangement uses TRBV12-5 and TRBJ2-5, with 14 bases matching TRBD2. Germline V gives CDR1 LGHNT, CDR2 FRNRAP. Unmatched junction bases numbered 6, after V lost 1 base and J lost 5 bases. CDR3 length: 17 residues. The CDR3 loop reads CASGLARLAGGPETQYF. For the CDR3, the DNA is TGTGCTAGTGGTTTGGCCCGACTAGCGGGGGGGCCGGAGACCCAGTACTTC. The variable domain in full, completed from reference TRBV12-5 and TRBJ2-5, reads DARVTQTPRHKVTEMGQEVTMRCQPILGHNTVFWYRQTMMQGLELLAYFRNRAPLDDSGMPKDRFSAEMPDATLATLKIQPSEPRDSAVYFCASGLARLAGGPETQYFGPGTRLLVL.

The chain links TRBV30 to TRBJ2-7; D may be TRBD1 (6 bases). CDR3 length equals 13 residues. Between the trimmed V and J ends, which lost 8 bases and 4 bases, there was a span of 18 bases. Germline V CDR1 and CDR2: GTSNPN, SVGIG (reference sequence). The CDR3 DNA sequence: TGTGCCCAAAATCAGGGGTCAGGTTACGAGCAGTACTTC. As protein: CAQNQGSGYEQYF.

The chain carries TRBV9 and TRBJ1-1, with D unclear. CDR1 SGDLS and CDR2 YYNGEE come from the germline V gene. V lost 7 bases, J lost 1 base, and 11 bases lay in between. The CDR3 runs 13 residues. This CDR3 is CASSTATNTEAFF. The CDR3, as DNA: TGTGCCAGCTCTACAGCAACGAACACTGAAGCTTTCTTT.

The gene calls are TRBV6-1 and TRBJ1-5; weak D call: TRBD1 (5 bases). Germline CDR1 and CDR2: MNHNS and SASEGT. V shed 4 bases and J shed 1 base, with 8 bases lying between them. CDR3 length equals 14 residues. The CDR3: CASSGRGSNQPQHF. The CDR3 DNA is TGTGCCAGCAGTGGGCGGGGGAGCAATCAGCCCCAGCATTTT.

The chain recombines TRBV29-1 with TRBJ1-4, with 10 bases that match TRBD1. The CDR3 sequence is 15 residues long. The germline gives CDR1 SQVTM, CDR2 ANQGSEA. J lost 4 bases, V lost 4 bases, and 6 bases had no gene match. CDR3 in amino acids: CSVAKGQGYNEKLFF. Written as DNA, the CDR3 is TGCAGCGTTGCTAAGGGACAGGGGTATAATGAAAAACTGTTTTTT.

This chain uses TRBV28 with TRBJ1-4, with a possible D match to TRBD1 (5 bases). The V end was cut by 3 bases, the J end by 8 bases, with 13 bases between. The CDR3 extends over 14 amino acids. Per the germline V gene, CDR1 is MDHEN and CDR2 is SYDVKM. The CDR3 DNA sequence: TGTGCCAGCAGTTTCCGGGGGTTTAACGAAAAACTGTTTTTT. Its translation is CASSFRGFNEKLFF.

V is TRBV10-3 and J is TRBJ1-3; tentative D call: TRBD1 (6 bases). Looked up from germline, CDR1 is ENHRY and CDR2 is SYGVKD. The CDR3 runs to 15 residues. Trimming took 3 bases from V and 0 from J, leaving 9 bases between them. CDR3 DNA sequence: TGTGCCATCAGTGACGGGGACAACTCTGGAAACACCATATATTTT. Its protein is CAISDGDNSGNTIYF.

There are a few counts of this clone. This chain joins TRBV7-2 and TRBJ2-7; perhaps TRBD2 as D (6 bases). Germline CDR1 SGHTA, CDR2 FQGNSA. The CDR3 runs 14 residues. Trimming left V 5 bases short and J 4 bases short, with 15 bases between. This chain's CDR3 is CASSLPGGGYEQYF. The CDR3 bases are TGTGCCAGCAGCCTCCCCGGTGGGGGGTACGAGCAGTACTTC.

This chain uses TRBV4-1 with TRBJ2-7; a weak D match, TRBD1 (6 bases). Germline V lookup: CDR1 MGHRA, CDR2 YSYEKL. Deletions cut 0 bases from V and 2 bases from J, with 8 bases between. The CDR3 is made up of 14 amino acids. The CDR3 DNA follows: TGCGCCAGCAGCCAAGACAGGGGACCCTACGAGCAGTACTTC. Translating it yields CASSQDRGPYEQYF.

This chain uses TRBV11-1 with TRBJ2-3; D uncertain. The ends were cut back, 5 bases at V and 1 base at J, with 10 bases in the middle. The length of the CDR3 is 14 residues. Germline CDR1 reads SGHAT; CDR2 reads FQDESV (reference sequence). In DNA, the CDR3 is TGTGCCAGCAGCCTCTCAGGTCGCACAGATACGCAGTATTTT. It yields the protein CASSLSGRTDTQYF.

V gene TRBV5-1 combines with J gene TRBJ2-5, with 9 nucleotides matching TRBD2. CDR1 is SGHRS and CDR2 is YFSETQ in the germline V gene. The CDR3 is 16 amino acids. Trimming took 3 bases from V and 5 from J; bases not matched to a gene: 11. The CDR3: CASSYYSGGNGETQYF. Here the CDR3 DNA reads TGCGCCAGCAGCTACTATAGCGGGGGCAATGGGGAGACCCAGTACTTC.